The 2 T cell receptor beta chains below come from one sample, sequenced in a study of T-cell reconstitution after alpha-beta-depleted transplantation in children. TCRbeta library preparation incorporated unique molecular identifiers. TCRdb fed the PCR reads into MiXCR, producing one record per CDR3 protein. The data hold hundreds of thousands of distinct CDR3 sequences, with 9.5% to 15% observed a single time. The sequences come from PBMCs from the stem cell graft donor, collected from the stem cell graft. The receptor source for this set is a human donor who donated a stem cell graft to a child with combined immunodeficiency.

The chain has TRBV20-1 and TRBJ2-1, with 10 nucleotides matching TRBD2. J lost 7 bases, V lost 1 base, and 10 bases had no gene match. CDR1 DFQATT and CDR2 SNEGSKA come from the germline V gene (reference sequence). CDR3 size: 16 residues. The CDR3 DNA reads as TGCAGTGCTAGAGCGCCTAGCGGGAGTCTTTTGAATGAGCAGTTCTTC. Its protein product is CSARAPSGSLLNEQFF.

J is TRBJ2-1 and V is TRBV7-9; 7 nucleotides align to TRBD1. The CDR3 is made up of 16 amino acids. The V and J ends lost 3 bases and 0 bases, in that order; junction bases with no gene match: 5. From germline, CDR1 is SEHNR and CDR2 FQNEAQ (reference sequence). CDR3 in amino acids: CASSFSTGFSYNEQFF. The CDR3 DNA reads TGTGCCAGCAGCTTTTCGACAGGGTTCTCCTACAATGAGCAGTTCTTC.